Following are 3 T cell receptor beta chains from one sample sequenced in a study of OX40 agonist ivuxolimab in advanced cancers. Repertoires were generated with immunoSEQ multiplex PCR, while TCRdb's copy carries only in-frame clones and drops some. The sample lists under 150,000 clones; 90% were seen once. The sequenced sample was CD4+ or CD8+ T cells sorted from blood, obtained in a trial of the OX40 agonist ivuxolimab. The receptors were sampled from an adult with an advanced solid tumor such as melanoma, head and neck, liver or kidney cancer.

CDR3 in DNA: TGTGCCAGCAGCTTAGTGGTTCAGACCACCGGGGAGCTGTTTTTT. Amino acid sequence: CASSLVVQTTGELFF. The chain carries TRBV7-8 and TRBJ2-2, with no clear D. Trimming shortened V by 1 base and J by 4 bases, and 10 bases separated the two germline ends. The germline V gene encodes CDR1 SGHVS and CDR2 FQNEAQ. CDR3 size: 15 residues.

The genes are TRBV30 and TRBJ2-7; the match to TRBD2 covers 10 bases. This CDR3 comprises 14 residues. Unmatched junction bases numbered 1, after V lost 0 bases and J lost 2 bases. CDR1 GTSNPN and CDR2 SVGIG come from the germline V gene (reference sequence). CDR3 amino acids: CAWSVLAGAYEQYF. Here the CDR3 DNA reads TGTGCCTGGAGTGTCCTAGCGGGAGCCTACGAGCAGTACTTC.

The chain is built from TRBV29-1 and TRBJ2-1, with D possibly matching TRBD1 (5 bases). Trimming took 4 bases from V and 8 from J, leaving 15 bases between them. This CDR3 comprises 13 residues. Per the germline V gene, CDR1 is SQVTM and CDR2 is ANQGSEA. The CDR3 sequence: CSVAGHLLDEQFF. The CDR3 nucleotides are TGCAGCGTTGCCGGACACCTCTTGGATGAGCAGTTCTTC.